Listed here are 27 T cell receptor beta chains from one sample, sequenced in a study of Ad26.COV2.S vaccination and SARS-CoV-2 variants. The data were produced by immunoSEQ multiplex PCR, yet TCRdb's version contains in-frame clones alone and is incomplete. Of about 350,000 clones in the sample, roughly 85% were seen once. Noted treatment: over 15 received Ad26.COV2.S at low or high dose, single or two shots; roughly five received placebo; per-sample allocation not given. Following the first vaccine or placebo injection, samples were taken on day 63. The sample here was peripheral blood, taken in a trial of Ad26.COV2.S vaccine versus placebo. Source of these receptors: a person between 18 and 65 years old who received the Ad26.COV2.S COVID-19 vaccine or a placebo.

V gene TRBV27 combines with J gene TRBJ1-5; no reliable D call. Deletions cut 6 bases from V and 2 bases from J, with 14 bases between. CDR1 MNHEY and CDR2 SMNVEV come from the germline V gene (reference sequence). There are 15 residues in the CDR3. The CDR3 bases are TGTGCCAGCAGCCCCTGGACCGGGGGCAATCAGCCCCAGCATTTT. Translating gives CASSPWTGGNQPQHF.

The sample holds one count of this clone. The CDR3 region has the DNA TGCGCCAGCAGCCTTCAGGGGGGTCACACTGAAGCTTTCTTT. The encoded protein is CASSLQGGHTEAFF. The chain combines TRBV5-1 with TRBJ1-1, with 7 bases lining up with TRBD1. V lost 4 bases to trimming and J lost 3 bases; unmatched junction nucleotides: 6. This CDR3 contains 14 residues. Germline V CDR1 and CDR2: SGHRS, YFSETQ.

This chain joins TRBV7-2 and TRBJ2-5; D tentatively reads TRBD1 or TRBD2 (5 bases each). This CDR3 comprises 19 residues. The V end was cut by 1 base, the J end by 0 bases, with 21 bases between. The germline V gene encodes CDR1 SGHTA and CDR2 FQGNSA. The CDR3: CASSLGRGRRGPNQETQYF. The CDR3 nucleotides read TGTGCCAGCAGCTTAGGCCGAGGTAGACGGGGCCCCAACCAAGAGACCCAGTACTTC.

V and J are TRBV19 and TRBJ2-3; no definite D call. CDR3 length equals 15 residues. Germline values: CDR1 LNHDA, CDR2 SQIVND (reference sequence). Trimming shortened V by 3 bases and J by 7 bases, and 17 bases separated the two germline ends. The CDR3 protein is CASSMIGRERNTQYF. The CDR3 DNA reads as TGTGCCAGTAGTATGATCGGGCGCGAGAGAAATACGCAGTATTTT. Full variable domain (rest looked up from reference TRBV19 and TRBJ2-3): DGGITQSPKYLFRKEGQNVTLSCEQNLNHDAMYWYRQDPGQGLRLIYYSQIVNDFQKGDIAEGYSVSREKKESFPLTVTSAQKNPTAFYLCASSMIGRERNTQYFGPGTRLTVL.

Only a few counts were recorded for this clone. The chain is built from TRBV27 and TRBJ1-2; D ambiguous. CDR1 is MNHEY, CDR2 SMNVEV, per germline (reference sequence). There are 9 residues in the CDR3. V lost 10 bases and J lost 5, with 5 bases in between. CDR3 protein: CAIPYGYTF. DNA for the CDR3: TGTGCCATTCCGTATGGCTACACCTTC.

The sample holds a few counts of this clone. The chain recombines TRBV6-4 with TRBJ2-3; unclear D gene. The CDR3 runs to 14 residues. CDR1 is MRHNA, CDR2 SNTAGT, per germline. Trimming cost V 3 bases and J 1 base, with 8 bases left between them. The CDR3 sequence is CASSEGAGTDTQYF. In nucleotides, the CDR3 is TGTGCCAGCAGTGAAGGAGCCGGCACAGATACGCAGTATTTT.

The chain employs TRBV12-5 and TRBJ1-5; D ambiguous. Germline CDR1 reads LGHNT; CDR2 reads FRNRAP. This CDR3 comprises 12 residues. V was shortened by 0 bases and J by 5 bases, with 2 bases between the two germline ends. The DNA of the CDR3 is TGTGCTAGTGGTTTGGTCGATCAGCCCCAGCATTTT. As protein: CASGLVDQPQHF.

In its sample, this clone was seen a few times. V and J are TRBV4-1 and TRBJ1-3, with D unclear. V shed 2 bases and J shed 1 base, with 9 bases lying between them. CDR1 is MGHRA, CDR2 YSYEKL, per germline. The CDR3 is made up of 15 amino acids. This CDR3 reads CASSQRAISGNTIYF. The CDR3 DNA reads TGCGCCAGCAGCCAACGAGCTATTTCTGGAAACACCATATATTTT.

V and J are TRBV5-1 and TRBJ2-2; 11 bases fit TRBD2. Germline V lookup: CDR1 SGHRS, CDR2 YFSETQ. The V gene end was trimmed by 2 bases and the J gene end by 4 bases; junction bases not matched to a gene: 16. This CDR3 has 20 amino acids. CDR3 coding DNA: TGCGCCAGCAGCTTTGGTGGGGCTAGACTAGCGGGACCGGGCACCGGGGAGCTGTTTTTT. It codes for CASSFGGARLAGPGTGELFF.

The chain recombines TRBV30 with TRBJ1-2; the match to TRBD1 covers 7 bases. The CDR3 totals 13 residues. Trimming removed 2 bases from V and 7 bases from J; junction bases left unmatched: 7. Per the germline V gene, CDR1 is GTSNPN and CDR2 is SVGIG (reference sequence). CDR3 coding DNA: TGTGCCTGGAGTACCGGAGGGGGCCGTGGCTACACCTTC. This gives the protein CAWSTGGGRGYTF. Using reference TRBV30 and TRBJ1-2 for the parts outside the CDR3, the full variable domain is SQTIHQWPATLVQPVGSPLSLECTVEGTSNPNLYWYRQAAGRGLQLLFYSVGIGQISSEVPQNLSASRPQDRQFILSSKKLLLSDSGFYLCAWSTGGGRGYTFGSGTRLTVV.

The genes are TRBV6-4 and TRBJ2-7; D is ambiguous. V was clipped by 2 bases and J by 0 bases, with 20 bases between them. Germline CDR1 MRHNA, CDR2 SNTAGT. The CDR3 is 18 amino acids. CDR3 DNA: TGTGCCAGCAGTGACGCAAGACGTTTTGGCCCAAACTCCTACGAGCAGTACTTC. Protein product: CASSDARRFGPNSYEQYF.

The chain employs TRBV6-1 and TRBJ2-5, with 7 bases that match TRBD2. Per germline, CDR1 MNHNS and CDR2 SASEGT. This CDR3 comprises 14 residues. The ends lost 2 bases at V and 4 bases at J; junction bases unmatched: 4. The CDR3: CASSEPGGVETQYF. The DNA of the CDR3 is TGTGCCAGCAGTGAACCTGGGGGGGTAGAGACCCAGTACTTC.

The chain has TRBV3-1 (or the pseudogene TRBV3-2) and TRBJ1-3, with unresolved D. The germline V gene encodes CDR1 LGHDT and CDR2 YNNKEL (reference sequence). Between the trimmed V and J ends, which lost 4 bases and 0 bases, there was a span of 4 bases. The CDR3 length is 13 residues. This CDR3 reads CASSPPSGNTIYF. CDR3 DNA: TGTGCCAGCAGCCCCCCCTCTGGAAACACCATATATTTT.

CDR3 sequence (DNA): TGTGCCATCAGTGTAGGACAGGCCCGACAAGAGACCCAGTACTTC. Translation gives CAISVGQARQETQYF. The V call is TRBV10-3, the J call TRBJ2-5, with TRBD1 matching 7 bases. Losses at the gene ends were 4 bases for V and 2 bases for J; bases not matched to a gene: 7. There are 15 residues in the CDR3. Germline CDR1 reads ENHRY; CDR2 reads SYGVKD.

This clone was counted once. J is TRBJ1-2 and V is TRBV15; the D is unclear. The germline V gene encodes CDR1 LNHNV and CDR2 YYDKDF (reference sequence). V lost 5 bases and J 1 base, leaving 2 bases between the germline ends. CDR3 size: 11 residues. The DNA for the CDR3 is TGTGCCACCAGCCTTAACTATGGCTACACCTTC. It is translated as CATSLNYGYTF.

This chain connects TRBV3-1 (or the pseudogene TRBV3-2) to TRBJ2-7; 9 bases map to TRBD2. V dropped 0 bases and J dropped 2; count of bases not matched to a gene: 8. This CDR3 contains 17 residues. Germline-derived CDR1 and CDR2 are LGHDT and YNNKEL (reference sequence). The CDR3 coding sequence is TGTGCCAGCAGCCAAGATCTAGCGGCTAGCGGGGCCTACGAGCAGTACTTC. Encoded protein: CASSQDLAASGAYEQYF.

This chain links TRBV6-5 with TRBJ1-4; D remains unclear. Germline V CDR1 and CDR2: MNHEY, SVGAGI. V was cut by 2 bases and J by 8 bases, with 9 bases left in between. This CDR3 has 13 amino acids. The CDR3 spells CASSYQLAEKLFF. Written as DNA, the CDR3 is TGTGCCAGCAGTTACCAATTAGCGGAAAAACTGTTTTTT.

The CDR3 sequence: CASSQRERAFF. The CDR3 DNA reads TGTGCCAGCAGCCAACGGGAGAGAGCTTTCTTT. The chain has TRBV5-8 and TRBJ1-1; D not certain. V lost 4 bases, J lost 10 bases, and 11 bases lay in between. Germline V lookup: CDR1 SGHTS, CDR2 YDEGEE. The CDR3 has 11 amino acids.

This clone was observed a single time. The chain links TRBV12-3 or TRBV12-4 to TRBJ2-7, with TRBD1 as a possible D gene (5 bases). CDR3 size: 12 residues. V was pared by 1 base and J by 5 bases, with 6 bases between. Written as DNA, the CDR3 is TGTGCCAGCAGTTTAGGGGGCCACGAGCAGTACTTC. It specifies CASSLGGHEQYF.

This chain joins TRBV28 and TRBJ2-7, with D unresolved. The CDR3 spans 11 residues. Germline CDR1 MDHEN, CDR2 SYDVKM. V was clipped by 3 bases and J by 6 bases, with 6 bases between them. The CDR3 sequence: CASSFLGEQYF. The CDR3 DNA sequence: TGTGCCAGCAGTTTTTTAGGCGAGCAGTACTTC.

The chain has TRBV30 and TRBJ2-3; D is perhaps TRBD2 (6 bases). V shed 8 bases and J shed 2 bases, with 11 bases lying between them. The CDR3 loop spans 12 amino acids. Germline V gene lookup returns CDR1 GTSNPN and CDR2 SVGIG (reference sequence). The DNA of the CDR3 is TGTGCCGGGGGGTGGGTCACAGATACGCAGTATTTT. Protein sequence: CAGGWVTDTQYF.

The chain employs TRBV6-2 or TRBV6-3 and TRBJ2-1; 8 bases match TRBD1. With V trimmed by 4 bases and J by 7 bases, 6 bases remained unmatched. The V gene's germline CDR1 is MNHEY and CDR2 SVGEGT. CDR3 size: 14 residues. CDR3 protein: CASSSQGARNEQFF. For the CDR3, the DNA is TGTGCCAGCAGTTCTCAGGGGGCGAGGAATGAGCAGTTCTTC.

The chain joins TRBV6-5 to TRBJ2-5; maybe TRBD1 (6 bases). This CDR3 comprises 13 residues. Germline V gene sequence: CDR1 MNHEY, CDR2 SVGAGI. Trimming stripped 7 bases from V and 2 bases from J, with 11 bases between. CDR3 coding DNA: TGTGCCAGCAAAAGGACAGTGCAAGAGACCCAGTACTTC. Its translation is CASKRTVQETQYF.

The rearrangement links TRBV6-1 to TRBJ1-1; D ambiguous. V dropped 7 bases and J dropped 3 bases, with 12 bases sitting between them. The CDR3 is made up of 13 amino acids. CDR1 is MNHNS and CDR2 is SASEGT in the germline V gene. CDR3 in amino acids: CASIIEGYTEAFF. The CDR3 DNA follows: TGTGCCAGCATTATTGAAGGCTACACTGAAGCTTTCTTT.

The chain combines TRBV27 with TRBJ1-2; 7 bases align to TRBD1. Per germline, CDR1 MNHEY and CDR2 SMNVEV (reference sequence). The CDR3 is made up of 15 amino acids. Losses at the gene ends were 4 bases for V and 5 bases for J; bases not matched to a gene: 10. The CDR3 nucleotides are TGTGCCAGCAGTTCAACCCCAGGGGGAGGGTATGGCTACACCTTC. Protein: CASSSTPGGGYGYTF.

V and J are TRBV11-2 and TRBJ2-1, with 9 bases identical to TRBD2. The trim removed 3 bases at V and 3 bases at J, leaving 6 bases unmatched. Per the germline V gene, CDR1 is SGHAT and CDR2 is FQNNGV. CDR3 size: 16 residues. Written as DNA, the CDR3 is TGTGCCAGCAGCTTGGTAGCGGGAGTTGTCTACAATGAGCAGTTCTTC. Amino acid sequence: CASSLVAGVVYNEQFF.

The chain is built from TRBV5-1 and TRBJ2-5; 7 nucleotides align to TRBD1. Germline lookup yields CDR1 SGHRS and CDR2 YFSETQ. Trimming took 4 bases from V and 5 from J; bases not matched to a gene: 14. The CDR3 spans 16 residues. CDR3 nucleotides: TGCGCCAGCAGCCTACCCCCGAGGACAGGACACGAGACCCAGTACTTC. Its protein product is CASSLPPRTGHETQYF.